This T cell receptor beta chain was retrieved from a study of human T cells and chemical hapten exposure. The study's findings and limits: Patch test score rose with PT1 expanded TCRs, significant at 8, 16, 32, not 4.

The V gene's germline CDR1 is SGHDN and CDR2 FVKESK. The CDR3 is 13 residues long. The V and J ends lost 0 bases and 6 bases respectively, with 6 bases between them. Per the original methods: From around 20,000 to 690,000 TCRs were found per sample, with a median of about 96,000. Each CDR3 protein is one row after TCRdb ran MiXCR on the RACE reads. It is TCRdb's table, rather than the study itself, that gives the V and J calls and clone size. The sample records a few hundred thousand distinct CDR3 sequences, about 6% being singletons. The time point: patch test 2, 6 weeks after DPC sensitization. Treatment meaning: therapeutic diphenylcyclopropenone sensitization with weekly scalp DPC. To note about this clonotype: Antigen specificity is unknown.

The chain joins TRBV14 to TRBJ2-1; D is unresolved. Sequencing used whole blood, obtained in connection with sensitization to the hapten diphenylcyclopropenone (DPC). This sequence originates from a woman between 18 and 29 years old with alopecia areata. Some clones in this sample may be carry-over from other donors' samples. CDR3 region: CASSQDYRNEQFF. DNA of the CDR3: TGTGCCAGCAGCCAAGATTACCGCAATGAGCAGTTCTTC.